These 29 T cell receptor beta chains were all obtained from the same sample, sequenced in a study of T-cell reconstitution after alpha-beta-depleted transplantation in children (dated by TCRdb to 2016 to 2017). The library was produced with PCR. Reads for this sample came from an Illumina HiSeq 2500. TCR libraries were prepared with molecular barcoding, using unique molecular identifiers to normalize TCRbeta repertoire quantification. TCRdb reprocessed the public reads (quality trimming at Q25 with fastp, clone calling with MiXCR) and kept in-frame beta chains. One record per CDR3 amino acid sequence lists the most common genes and DNA. This sample comprises around 400,000 distinct CDR3 sequences, roughly 22% of them detected only once. The ten most abundant clones make up around 4% of the sample. Sequencing used PBMCs from the stem cell graft donor, obtained from the stem cell graft. These receptors were obtained from a human donor who donated a stem cell graft to a child with acute myeloid leukemia.

The V gene is TRBV6-5, the J gene TRBJ2-7; 10 bases match TRBD1. Germline loops: CDR1 MNHEY, CDR2 SVGAGI. The ends lost 2 bases at V and 2 bases at J; junction bases unmatched: 6. The CDR3 spans 16 residues. Here the CDR3 reads CASSYGSGQGTYEQYF. In DNA form, the CDR3 reads TGTGCCAGCAGTTACGGTTCGGGACAGGGGACCTACGAGCAGTACTTC.

There are a few counts of this clonotype. CDR3 sequence: CASSLFTSNEAYEQYF. CDR3 sequence (DNA): TGCGCCAGCAGCTTGTTCACTAGCAACGAAGCCTACGAGCAGTACTTC. The genes are TRBV5-1 and TRBJ2-7; D might be TRBD2 (6 bases). V lost 1 base and J 2 bases, leaving 16 bases between the germline ends. The germline V gene has CDR1 SGHRS and CDR2 YFSETQ. The CDR3 runs 16 residues. Supplemented by reference TRBV5-1 and TRBJ2-7, the full variable domain reads KAGVTQTPRYLIKTRGQQVTLSCSPISGHRSVSWYQQTPGQGLQFLFEYFSETQRNKGNFPGRFSGRQFSNSRSEMNVSTLELGDSALYLCASSLFTSNEAYEQYFGPGTRLTVT.

This clonotype was picked up a small number of times. The V and J genes are TRBV20-1 and TRBJ1-1, with TRBD1 as a possible D gene (6 bases). Germline assignment: CDR1 DFQATT and CDR2 SNEGSKA (reference sequence). The CDR3 totals 14 residues. V shed 6 bases and J shed 4 bases, with 18 bases lying between them. The CDR3, as DNA: TGCAGTGCGAGACCGGGGGCGAGTGGCACTGAAGCTTTCTTT. It is translated as CSARPGASGTEAFF.

The V gene is TRBV18, the J gene TRBJ2-5; 13 bases match TRBD2. The V gene's germline CDR1 is KGHSH and CDR2 LQKENI. CDR3 length: 16 residues. V lost 0 bases to trimming and J lost 3 bases; unmatched junction nucleotides: 1. CDR3 sequence reads: CASSPPGLAGKETQYF. CDR3 in DNA: TGTGCCAGCTCACCACCGGGACTAGCGGGAAAAGAGACCCAGTACTTC.

The V gene is TRBV12-3 or TRBV12-4, the J gene TRBJ2-3; the D gene is possibly TRBD2 (5 bases). The CDR3 covers 17 residues. The V and J ends lost 5 bases and 1 base respectively, with 19 bases between them. The CDR3 protein is CASSPLPLGSGTDTQYF. CDR3 nucleotide sequence: TGTGCCAGCAGTCCACTCCCCTTGGGTAGCGGCACAGATACGCAGTATTTT.

V is TRBV9 and J is TRBJ1-1; D gene unclear. CDR3 size: 16 residues. Germline-derived CDR1 and CDR2 are SGDLS and YYNGEE. Trimming stripped 4 bases from V and 6 bases from J, with 22 bases between. CDR3 DNA sequence: TGTGCCAGCAGCCCGACGAGTGGTCCCAAAGGCGCTGAAGCTTTCTTT. As protein: CASSPTSGPKGAEAFF. Filled out from reference TRBV9 and TRBJ1-1, the complete variable domain reads DSGVTQTPKHLITATGQRVTLRCSPRSGDLSVYWYQQSLDQGLQFLIQYYNGEERAKGNILERFSAQQFPDLHSELNLSSLELGDSALYFCASSPTSGPKGAEAFFGQGTRLTVV.

This clonotype was seen only a few times. V and J are TRBV12-3 or TRBV12-4 and TRBJ2-1; 7 nucleotides agree with TRBD2. J was trimmed by 2 bases and V by 4 bases; bases with no gene match: 8. This CDR3 has 16 amino acids. CDR3 amino acids: CASSSPSGITYNEQFF. The DNA of the CDR3 is TGTGCCAGCAGTTCACCTAGCGGAATAACCTACAATGAGCAGTTCTTC.

Only a few counts were recorded for this clonotype. The chain has TRBV5-1 and TRBJ2-3; 7 bases agree with TRBD2. The CDR3 contains 13 residues. V shed 5 bases, J shed 7 bases, and the junction held 7 bases outside the gene matches. Germline CDR1 SGHRS, CDR2 YFSETQ. CDR3 residues: CASSNGTKYTQYF. The CDR3 nucleotides read TGCGCCAGCAGTAACGGGACTAAATATACGCAGTATTTT. Drawing the rest from reference TRBV5-1 and TRBJ2-3, the complete variable domain is KAGVTQTPRYLIKTRGQQVTLSCSPISGHRSVSWYQQTPGQGLQFLFEYFSETQRNKGNFPGRFSGRQFSNSRSEMNVSTLELGDSALYLCASSNGTKYTQYFGPGTRLTVL.

This chain links TRBV20-1 with TRBJ2-7; the match to TRBD1 covers 11 bases. Germline CDR1 is DFQATT and CDR2 is SNEGSKA (reference sequence). The CDR3 totals 13 residues. J lost 5 bases, V lost 3 bases, and 3 bases had no gene match. The CDR3 is CSASRTGGNEQYF. The DNA of the CDR3 is TGCAGTGCTAGCCGGACAGGGGGCAACGAGCAGTACTTC.

The chain combines TRBV20-1 with TRBJ2-7; D not resolved. The CDR3 totals 11 residues. Trimming took off 6 bases at V and 7 bases at J, with 13 bases between the two ends. Germline V CDR1 and CDR2: DFQATT, SNEGSKA (reference sequence). CDR3 region: CSAGFLGEQYF. CDR3 coding DNA: TGCAGTGCCGGCTTTTTAGGGGAGCAGTACTTC.

This chain links TRBV20-1 with TRBJ2-1; possibly TRBD2 for D (5 bases). CDR3 length: 16 amino acids. Per the germline V gene, CDR1 is DFQATT and CDR2 is SNEGSKA (reference sequence). V dropped 3 bases and J dropped 9 bases, with 24 bases sitting between them. CDR3 loop: CSASGEGADATIEQFF. For the CDR3, the DNA is TGCAGTGCTAGTGGGGAAGGAGCGGATGCCACGATTGAGCAGTTCTTC.

In its sample, this clonotype was seen a few times. The CDR3 protein is CASSLDRELGGDTQYF. The CDR3 DNA sequence: TGCGCCAGCAGCTTGGACCGGGAGCTGGGGGGAGATACGCAGTATTTT. The chain joins TRBV5-1 to TRBJ2-3, with D maybe TRBD2 (6 bases). CDR1 is SGHRS and CDR2 is YFSETQ in the germline V gene. CDR3 length equals 16 residues. The V end was cut by 0 bases, the J end by 5 bases, with 16 bases between.

On this clonotype: This may stem from a read error, because a much larger clone lies one nucleotide away. The chain has TRBV29-1 and TRBJ2-3, with D perhaps TRBD1 (7 bases). CDR1 and CDR2 from the germline V gene are SQVTM and ANQGSEA. The CDR3 totals 11 residues. CDR3 DNA: TGCAGCGTCCGGGGGACAGATGCGCAGTATTTT. It specifies CSVRGTDAQYF.

This clonotype was observed a few times. This chain uses TRBV12-3 or TRBV12-4 with TRBJ2-3; 9 nucleotides align to TRBD2. The junction had 17 bases not matched to a gene; V was cut back by 3 bases and J by 1 base. This CDR3 is built from 20 residues. The CDR3: CASSFRFLRIAGGGTDTQYF. The CDR3, as DNA: TGTGCCAGCAGTTTTAGGTTCCTTCGTATCGCGGGAGGGGGCACAGATACGCAGTATTTT.

This clonotype turned up a few times. This sequence joins TRBV20-1 and TRBJ1-1, with 9 bases fitting TRBD1. Germline-derived CDR1 and CDR2 are DFQATT and SNEGSKA (reference sequence). The junction had 5 bases not matched to a gene; V was cut back by 0 bases and J by 3 bases. The CDR3 spans 15 residues. The CDR3, as DNA: TGCAGTGCTAGAGATTTTAGGACAGGGGACACTGAAGCTTTCTTT. Translating it yields CSARDFRTGDTEAFF.

This clonotype was detected many times. The V call is TRBV20-1, the J call TRBJ2-1; 12 nucleotides agree with TRBD2. Germline CDR1 reads DFQATT; CDR2 reads SNEGSKA (reference sequence). V lost 5 bases and J lost 5; bases outside the gene matches: 10. The CDR3 covers 16 residues. The DNA for the CDR3 is TGCAGTGCTGATAAGATTAGGACTAGCGGGAACAATGAGCAGTTCTTC. It codes for CSADKIRTSGNNEQFF.

This clonotype was counted many times. The chain links TRBV25-1 to TRBJ2-7, with no clear D. Trimming stripped 3 bases from V and 3 bases from J, with 3 bases between. The CDR3 is 11 amino acids. Germline V gene sequence: CDR1 MGHDK, CDR2 SYGVNS. The CDR3 bases are TGTGCCAGCAGTGACCTCTACGAGCAGTACTTC. This sequence encodes CASSDLYEQYF.

There are many counts of this clonotype. The V and J genes are TRBV20-1 and TRBJ2-7, with 9 bases that match TRBD1. This CDR3 contains 17 residues. Germline loops: CDR1 DFQATT, CDR2 SNEGSKA (reference sequence). V lost 0 bases and J lost 1; bases outside the gene matches: 10. For the CDR3, the DNA is TGCAGTGCTAGAGATGTCTCCGGGACAGGGAGTTCCTACGAGCAGTACTTC. The encoded protein is CSARDVSGTGSSYEQYF.

The rearrangement links TRBV29-1 to TRBJ2-2, with TRBD2 matching over 7 bases. The CDR3 has 17 residues. V shed 4 bases and J 0 bases; nucleotides not matched to a gene: 11. The germline V gene encodes CDR1 SQVTM and CDR2 ANQGSEA. CDR3 in amino acids: CSVGEGTSAANTGELFF. Here the CDR3 DNA reads TGCAGCGTTGGGGAAGGTACTAGCGCCGCGAACACCGGGGAGCTGTTTTTT.

The chain is built from TRBV24-1 and TRBJ2-1; D ambiguous. V lost 3 bases and J lost 7, with 15 bases in between. This CDR3 contains 15 residues. Germline V gene data show CDR1 as KGHDR and CDR2 as SFDVKD. CDR3 DNA sequence: TGTGCCACCAGTGATCTAGGTGGTAGGTTTAATGAGCAGTTCTTC. This sequence encodes CATSDLGGRFNEQFF.

This clonotype was counted a few times. V usage is TRBV6-1 and J usage is TRBJ2-3, with D possibly being TRBD1 or TRBD2 (5 bases each). CDR1 is MNHNS and CDR2 is SASEGT in the germline V gene. The CDR3 is 14 residues long. V shed 7 bases and J shed 1 base, with 12 bases lying between them. CDR3 sequence reads: CASTGTIRTDTQYF. The DNA for the CDR3 is TGTGCCAGCACTGGGACCATCCGCACAGATACGCAGTATTTT.

This clonotype was seen a few times. The chain has TRBV18 and TRBJ1-5; D gene unclear. V was pared by 2 bases and J by 2 bases, with 4 bases between. Germline CDR1 is KGHSH and CDR2 is LQKENI. CDR3 length: 13 amino acids. The CDR3 bases are TGTGCCAGCTCACCAAAGGGCAATCAGCCCCAGCATTTT. Protein product: CASSPKGNQPQHF.

In nucleotides, the CDR3 is TGCGCCAGCAGCTTGGCCCCACTCGAGCAGTTCTTC. Amino acid sequence: CASSLAPLEQFF. This sequence joins TRBV5-1 and TRBJ2-1; D gene ambiguous. The CDR3 loop spans 12 amino acids. Germline V CDR1 and CDR2: SGHRS, YFSETQ. Trimming took off 0 bases at V and 10 bases at J, with 8 bases between the two ends.

The rearrangement uses TRBV5-5 and TRBJ1-4; D uncertain. The CDR3 runs 13 residues. Trimming stripped 1 base from V and 8 bases from J, with 9 bases between. Per germline, CDR1 SGHKS and CDR2 YYEKEE (reference sequence). Here the CDR3 DNA reads TGTGCCAGCAGCTTGAGTAAAGGAGAAAAACTGTTTTTT. The encoded protein is CASSLSKGEKLFF.

This clonotype was observed a handful of times. The rearrangement uses TRBV16 and TRBJ2-7, with D unclear. There are 14 residues in the CDR3. CDR1 is KGHSY and CDR2 is FQNENV in the germline V gene. Trimming removed 1 base at V and 11 bases at J, with 18 bases between. The CDR3 is CASSQFSAGVAKYF. The CDR3 DNA reads as TGTGCCAGCAGCCAATTCTCTGCTGGCGTTGCTAAGTACTTC.

The sample holds many counts of this clonotype. V usage is TRBV20-1 and J usage is TRBJ2-3; D is unresolved. This CDR3 is 15 amino acids long. Germline CDR1 is DFQATT and CDR2 is SNEGSKA (reference sequence). Between the trimmed V and J ends, which lost 5 bases and 0 bases, there was a span of 15 bases. DNA of the CDR3: TGCAGTGCTCGGAGACTGACGGCTAGCACAGATACGCAGTATTTT. Translated: CSARRLTASTDTQYF.

In its sample, this clonotype was seen a few times. As DNA, the CDR3 is TGTGCCACCAGTGATCATACAGCGAACACTGAAGCTTTCTTT. It encodes CATSDHTANTEAFF. The chain couples TRBV24-1 to TRBJ1-1; no clear D. The germline CDR1 and CDR2 sequences are KGHDR and SFDVKD. Trimming removed 3 bases from V and 1 base from J, with 8 bases in between. There are 14 residues in the CDR3.

This clonotype has at least ten counts. This rearrangement joins TRBV20-1 to TRBJ1-2, with D maybe TRBD1 (5 bases). V shed 1 base and J shed 3 bases, with 12 bases lying between them. The CDR3 loop spans 14 amino acids. Germline assignment: CDR1 DFQATT and CDR2 SNEGSKA (reference sequence). The CDR3 region has the DNA TGCAGTGCTAGAGGCCGACGGGGGGACTATGGCTACACCTTC. Its translation is CSARGRRGDYGYTF.

This clonotype was seen repeatedly, ten times or more. This chain links TRBV29-1 with TRBJ2-1; tentatively, D is TRBD2 (5 bases). The CDR3 is made up of 14 amino acids. V shed 0 bases and J shed 9 bases, with 15 bases lying between them. Germline lookup yields CDR1 SQVTM and CDR2 ANQGSEA. In DNA form, the CDR3 reads TGCAGCGTTGAAGATGACCGGGAATATGGTGAGCAGTTCTTC. Protein product: CSVEDDREYGEQFF.